This T cell receptor beta chain comes out of a study of T cell responses to AZD1222 COVID-19 vaccine. CDR3 length: 14 residues. V lost 2 bases and J 3 bases, leaving 12 bases between the germline ends. CDR1 is SGDLS, CDR2 YYNGEE, per germline. Study-level findings and limits: Most donors were white British, females outnumbered males, and clonal diversity was possibly underestimated. Along spike, vaccine-associated CD4 TCRs were found throughout, with dominance at 160-218 and 743-854. Repertoire samples came only from after the peak T cell response.

Method: immunoSEQ multiplex PCR; TCRdb's copy keeps in-frame clones and lacks some. The data contain about 160,000 clones, about nine tenths of them singletons. A note on this clone: What it binds is not known.

The gene calls are TRBV9 and TRBJ2-7; no definite D call. Sequences were derived from peripheral blood, sampled on day 0 of AZD1222 vaccination. The receptor was isolated from an adult in good health. The CDR3 sequence: CASSVAGRSYEQYF. The CDR3 nucleotides are TGTGCCAGCAGCGTCGCCGGACGGAGCTACGAGCAGTACTTC.